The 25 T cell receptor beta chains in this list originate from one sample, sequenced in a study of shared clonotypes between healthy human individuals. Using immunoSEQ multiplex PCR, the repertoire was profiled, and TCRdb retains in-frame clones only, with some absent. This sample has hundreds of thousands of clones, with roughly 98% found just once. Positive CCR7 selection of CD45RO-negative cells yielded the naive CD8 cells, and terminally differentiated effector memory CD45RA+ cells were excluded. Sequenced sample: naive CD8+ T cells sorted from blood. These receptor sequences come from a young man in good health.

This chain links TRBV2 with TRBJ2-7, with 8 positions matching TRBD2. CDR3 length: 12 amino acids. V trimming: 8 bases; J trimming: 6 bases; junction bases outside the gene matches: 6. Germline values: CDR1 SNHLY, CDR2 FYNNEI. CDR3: CASLGGRTEQYF. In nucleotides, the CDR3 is TGTGCCAGCCTAGGCGGGAGGACCGAGCAGTACTTC.

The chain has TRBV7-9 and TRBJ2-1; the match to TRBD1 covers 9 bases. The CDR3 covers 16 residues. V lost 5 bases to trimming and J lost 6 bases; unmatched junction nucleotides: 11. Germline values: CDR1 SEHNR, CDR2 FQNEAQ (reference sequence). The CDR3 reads CASSPWPGQGINEQFF. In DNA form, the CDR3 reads TGTGCCAGCAGCCCCTGGCCGGGACAGGGTATCAATGAGCAGTTCTTC.

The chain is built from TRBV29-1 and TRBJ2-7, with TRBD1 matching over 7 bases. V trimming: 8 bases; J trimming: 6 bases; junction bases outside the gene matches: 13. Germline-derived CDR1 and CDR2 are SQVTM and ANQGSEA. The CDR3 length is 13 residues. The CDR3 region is CSFAGTANLEQYF. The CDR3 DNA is TGCAGCTTTGCCGGGACAGCGAATCTCGAGCAGTACTTC.

The CDR3 is CASSLCWEMNTEAFF. CDR3 DNA sequence: TGTGCCAGCAGCTTATGCTGGGAAATGAACACTGAAGCTTTCTTT. The chain has TRBV11-3 and TRBJ1-1; D call uncertain. The V end lost 2 bases, the J end lost 0 bases, and 10 bases lay between the germline ends. The CDR3 runs to 15 residues. Germline V gives CDR1 SGHNT, CDR2 YENEEA.

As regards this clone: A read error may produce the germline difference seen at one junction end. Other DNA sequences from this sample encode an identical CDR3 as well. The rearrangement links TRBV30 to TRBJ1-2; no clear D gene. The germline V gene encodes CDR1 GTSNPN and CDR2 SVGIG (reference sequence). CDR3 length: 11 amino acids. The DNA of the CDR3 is TGTGCCTGGGCAGAGAACTATGGTTACACCTTC. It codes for CAWAENYGYTF.

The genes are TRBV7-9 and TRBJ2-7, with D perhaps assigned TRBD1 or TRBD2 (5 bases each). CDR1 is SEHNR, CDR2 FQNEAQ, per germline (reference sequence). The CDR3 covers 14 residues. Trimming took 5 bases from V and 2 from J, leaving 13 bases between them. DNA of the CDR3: TGTGCCAGCAGCGGCCGGGACGGACCCTACGAGCAGTACTTC. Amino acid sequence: CASSGRDGPYEQYF. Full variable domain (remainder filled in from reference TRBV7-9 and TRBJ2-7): DTGVSQNPRHKITKRGQNVTFRCDPISEHNRLYWYRQTLGQGPEFLTYFQNEAQLEKSRLLSDRFSAERPKGSFSTLEIQRTEQGDSAMYLCASSGRDGPYEQYFGPGTRLTVT.

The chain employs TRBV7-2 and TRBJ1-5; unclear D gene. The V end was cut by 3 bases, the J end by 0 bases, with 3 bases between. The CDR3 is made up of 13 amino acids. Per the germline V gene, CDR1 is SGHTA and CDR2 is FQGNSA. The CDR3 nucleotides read TGTGCCAGCAGCTTCTATAGCAATCAGCCCCAGCATTTT. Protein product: CASSFYSNQPQHF.

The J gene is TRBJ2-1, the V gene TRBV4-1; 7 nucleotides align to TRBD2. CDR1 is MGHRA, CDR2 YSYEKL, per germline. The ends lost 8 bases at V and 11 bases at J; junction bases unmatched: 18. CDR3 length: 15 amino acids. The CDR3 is CASGTFSGRAGQQFF. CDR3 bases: TGCGCCAGCGGAACCTTTAGCGGGCGGGCAGGCCAGCAGTTCTTC.

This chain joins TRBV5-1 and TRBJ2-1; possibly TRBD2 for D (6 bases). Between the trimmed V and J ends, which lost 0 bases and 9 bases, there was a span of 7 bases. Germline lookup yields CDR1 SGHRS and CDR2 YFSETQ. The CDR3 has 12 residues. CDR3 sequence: CASSLEGGEQFF. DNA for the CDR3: TGCGCCAGCAGCTTGGAGGGAGGTGAGCAGTTCTTC.

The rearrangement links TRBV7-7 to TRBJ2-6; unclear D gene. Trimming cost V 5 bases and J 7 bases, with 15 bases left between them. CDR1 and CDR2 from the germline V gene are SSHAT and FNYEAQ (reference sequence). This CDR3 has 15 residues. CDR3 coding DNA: TGTGCCAGCAGCCCTCAGGCCGGTAGCGCCAACGTCCTGACTTTC. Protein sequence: CASSPQAGSANVLTF.

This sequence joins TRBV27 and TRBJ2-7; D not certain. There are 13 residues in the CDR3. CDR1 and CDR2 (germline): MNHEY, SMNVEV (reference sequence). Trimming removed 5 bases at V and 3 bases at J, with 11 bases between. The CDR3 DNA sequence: TGTGCCAGCAGTCCCTCGCTCAGCTACGAGCAGTACTTC. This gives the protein CASSPSLSYEQYF.

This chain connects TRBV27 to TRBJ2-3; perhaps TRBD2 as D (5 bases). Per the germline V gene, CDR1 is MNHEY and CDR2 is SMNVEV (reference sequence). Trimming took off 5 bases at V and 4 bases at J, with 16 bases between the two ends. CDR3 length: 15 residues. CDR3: CASSIGVLMSDTQYF. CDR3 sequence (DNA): TGTGCCAGCAGTATCGGGGTGTTAATGTCAGATACGCAGTATTTT.

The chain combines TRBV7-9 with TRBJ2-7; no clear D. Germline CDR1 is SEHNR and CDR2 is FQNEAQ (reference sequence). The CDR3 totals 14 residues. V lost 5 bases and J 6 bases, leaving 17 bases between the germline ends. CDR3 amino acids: CASSHREFTSEQYF. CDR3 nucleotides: TGTGCCAGCAGCCACCGAGAATTCACTTCCGAGCAGTACTTC.

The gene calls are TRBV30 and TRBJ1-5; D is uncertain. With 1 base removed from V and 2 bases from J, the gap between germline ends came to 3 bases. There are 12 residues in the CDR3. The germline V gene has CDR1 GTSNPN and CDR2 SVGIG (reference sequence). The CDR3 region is CAWSDGNQPQHF. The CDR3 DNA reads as TGTGCCTGGAGTGATGGCAATCAGCCCCAGCATTTT.

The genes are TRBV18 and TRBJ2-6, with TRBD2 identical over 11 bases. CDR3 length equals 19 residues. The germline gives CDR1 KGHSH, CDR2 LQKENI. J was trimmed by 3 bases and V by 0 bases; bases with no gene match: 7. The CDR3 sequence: CASSPPGALAGVGANVLTF. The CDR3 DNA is TGTGCCAGCTCACCACCAGGGGCACTAGCGGGAGTTGGGGCCAACGTCCTGACTTTC.

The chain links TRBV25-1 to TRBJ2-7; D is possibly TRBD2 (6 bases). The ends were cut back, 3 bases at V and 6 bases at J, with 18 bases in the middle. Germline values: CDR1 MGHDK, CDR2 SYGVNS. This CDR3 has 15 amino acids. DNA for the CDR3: TGTGCCAGCAGTGAGGGGAGGTTTCACCTGGGCGAGCAGTACTTC. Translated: CASSEGRFHLGEQYF.

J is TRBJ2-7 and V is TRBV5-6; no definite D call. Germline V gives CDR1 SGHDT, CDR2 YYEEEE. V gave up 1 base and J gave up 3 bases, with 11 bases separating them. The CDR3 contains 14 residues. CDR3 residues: CASSLWANFYEQYF. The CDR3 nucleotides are TGTGCCAGCAGCTTGTGGGCGAACTTCTACGAGCAGTACTTC.

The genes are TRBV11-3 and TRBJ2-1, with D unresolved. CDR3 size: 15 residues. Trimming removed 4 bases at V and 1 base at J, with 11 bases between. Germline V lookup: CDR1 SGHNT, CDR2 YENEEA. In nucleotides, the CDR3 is TGTGCCAGCAGCTCGAGACACTTATCCTACAATGAGCAGTTCTTC. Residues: CASSSRHLSYNEQFF.

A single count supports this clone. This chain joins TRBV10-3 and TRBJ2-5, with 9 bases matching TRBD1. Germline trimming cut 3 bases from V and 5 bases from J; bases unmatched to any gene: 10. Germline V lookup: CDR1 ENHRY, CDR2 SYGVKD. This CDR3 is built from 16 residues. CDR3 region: CAISDPEQGAMETQYF. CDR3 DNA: TGTGCCATCAGTGATCCCGAACAGGGGGCGATGGAGACCCAGTACTTC.

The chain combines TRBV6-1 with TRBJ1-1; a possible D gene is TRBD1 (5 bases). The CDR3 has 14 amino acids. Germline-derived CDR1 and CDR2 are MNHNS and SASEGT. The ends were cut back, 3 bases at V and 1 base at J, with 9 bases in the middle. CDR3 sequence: CASSDGTGNTEAFF. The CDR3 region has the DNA TGTGCCAGCAGTGATGGAACAGGGAACACTGAAGCTTTCTTT.

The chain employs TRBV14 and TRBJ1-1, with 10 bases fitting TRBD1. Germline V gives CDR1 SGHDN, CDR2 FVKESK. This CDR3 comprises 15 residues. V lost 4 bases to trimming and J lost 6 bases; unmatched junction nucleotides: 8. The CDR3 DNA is TGTGCCAGCAGCCTCTTGGACAGGGGGTGGGCTGAAGCTTTCTTT. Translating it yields CASSLLDRGWAEAFF.

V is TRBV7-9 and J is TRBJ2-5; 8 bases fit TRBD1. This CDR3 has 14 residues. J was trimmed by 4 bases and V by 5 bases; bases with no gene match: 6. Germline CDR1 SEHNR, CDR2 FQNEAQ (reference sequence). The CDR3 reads CASSVAGGGETQYF. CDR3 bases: TGTGCCAGCAGCGTTGCAGGGGGCGGAGAGACCCAGTACTTC. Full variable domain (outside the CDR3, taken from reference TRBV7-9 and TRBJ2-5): DTGVSQNPRHKITKRGQNVTFRCDPISEHNRLYWYRQTLGQGPEFLTYFQNEAQLEKSRLLSDRFSAERPKGSFSTLEIQRTEQGDSAMYLCASSVAGGGETQYFGPGTRLLVL.

Here the CDR3 reads CASTRDRVAGVGDEQYF. The CDR3, as DNA: TGTGCCAGCACGCGGGACCGAGTAGCGGGAGTAGGCGACGAGCAGTACTTC. This chain joins TRBV28 and TRBJ2-7; 9 bases map to TRBD2. V lost 7 bases and J lost 5; bases outside the gene matches: 18. CDR1 and CDR2 from the germline V gene are MDHEN and SYDVKM. The CDR3 has 17 residues.

The CDR3 spells CATSSRGQGAYEQYF. In nucleotides, the CDR3 is TGTGCCACCAGCAGTCGGGGACAGGGCGCCTACGAGCAGTACTTC. The chain joins TRBV15 to TRBJ2-7; 9 nucleotides agree with TRBD1. V lost 3 bases to trimming and J lost 2 bases; unmatched junction nucleotides: 5. In germline, CDR1 is LNHNV, CDR2 YYDKDF (reference sequence). The CDR3 loop spans 15 amino acids.

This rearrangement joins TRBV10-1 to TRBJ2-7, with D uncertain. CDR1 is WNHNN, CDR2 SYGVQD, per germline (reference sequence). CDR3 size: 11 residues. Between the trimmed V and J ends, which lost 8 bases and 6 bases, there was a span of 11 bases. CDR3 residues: CASPWQGEQYF. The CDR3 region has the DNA TGCGCCAGCCCCTGGCAAGGCGAGCAGTACTTC.